Shown below are 30 T cell receptor beta chains from a single sample sequenced in a study of T cells in severe cutaneous drug reactions. Carbamazepine had induced Stevens-Johnson syndrome or toxic epidermal necrolysis in the sequenced donors. TCR subtype-specific primers in iRepertoire multiplex PCR prepared libraries for bulk and single-cell sequencing. TCRdb reworked the multiplex PCR reads into one entry per CDR3 protein, no DNA. The data show more than 6,500 distinct CDR3 sequences, and the top ten clones hold 20% to 30%. Input material: cells from a skin blister. These receptors were taken from a human donor with a severe cutaneous adverse drug reaction.

The chain couples TRBV6-6 to TRBJ1-2; TCRdb's D gene call, TRBD1, goes unchecked for lack of DNA. The CDR3 extends over 16 amino acids. The V gene's germline CDR1 is MNHNY and CDR2 SVGAGI (reference sequence). CDR3 residues: CASSYYFDISAGGYTF.

The chain is built from TRBV7-2 and TRBJ2-7; the TCRdb call, TRBD2, lacks DNA for checking. Germline V gene sequence: CDR1 SGHTA, CDR2 FQGNSA. The length of the CDR3 is 13 residues. The CDR3 here is CASSWTSGIEQYF. The full variable domain, completed using reference TRBV7-2 and TRBJ2-7, is GAGVSQSPSNKVTEKGKDVELRCDPISGHTALYWYRQSLGQGLEFLIYFQGNSAPDKSGLPSDRFSAERTGGSVSTLTIQRTQQEDSAVYLCASSWTSGIEQYFGPGTRLTVT.

The gene calls are TRBV13 and TRBJ2-7; there is no DNA to check the TCRdb D call of TRBD2. Germline V gene lookup returns CDR1 PRHDT and CDR2 FYEKMQ (reference sequence). This CDR3 contains 16 residues. CDR3 in amino acids: CASSLEGIAGGNEQYF.

V usage is TRBV4-2 and J usage is TRBJ2-7; TCRdb's D call of TRBD1 is untestable without DNA. CDR3 length equals 16 residues. Germline V lookup: CDR1 LGHNA, CDR2 YNFKEQ. CDR3 protein: CASSQTPGGSSYEQYF.

V usage is TRBV28 and J usage is TRBJ1-5; the D call from TCRdb, TRBD1, cannot be confirmed without DNA. The CDR3 is 13 residues long. Germline CDR1 is MDHEN and CDR2 is SYDVKM. The CDR3 here is CASSPPDTPPQHF.

This chain connects TRBV27 to TRBJ2-1; TCRdb calls TRBD2, which cannot be checked without DNA. Germline V gene data show CDR1 as MNHEY and CDR2 as SMNVEV (reference sequence). The CDR3 is made up of 14 amino acids. CDR3: CASSSLLAGDEQFF.

The chain carries TRBV28 and TRBJ2-7. The CDR3 consists of 15 residues. Germline V gives CDR1 MDHEN, CDR2 SYDVKM. The CDR3 loop reads CASSFLAGSPYEQYF.

CDR3: CASSDGTGLYEQYF. The V call is TRBV27, the J call TRBJ2-7; TCRdb designates TRBD1, a call that cannot be tested without DNA. Germline CDR1 reads MNHEY; CDR2 reads SMNVEV (reference sequence). This CDR3 is built from 14 residues.

The CDR3 sequence: CASRQLAANTGELFF. The rearrangement uses TRBV6-5 and TRBJ2-2; TCRdb indicates TRBD2, and absent DNA this call remains unverified. Germline V gives CDR1 MNHEY, CDR2 SVGAGI. The CDR3 covers 15 residues.

The V call is TRBV27, the J call TRBJ1-1. In germline, CDR1 is MNHEY, CDR2 SMNVEV (reference sequence). The CDR3 extends over 13 amino acids. CDR3 amino acids: CASSEGLSAEAFF.

J is TRBJ2-7 and V is TRBV7-9. The CDR3 sequence is 14 residues long. Germline CDR1 SEHNR, CDR2 FQNEAQ (reference sequence). This CDR3 is CASSLRTDSYKQYF. Filled out from reference TRBV7-9 and TRBJ2-7, the complete variable domain reads DTGVSQNPRHKITKRGQNVTFRCDPISEHNRLYWYRQTLGQGPEFLTYFQNEAQLEKSRLLSDRFSAERPKGSFSTLEIQRTEQGDSAMYLCASSLRTDSYKQYFGPGTRLTVT.

J is TRBJ2-7 and V is TRBV2; TCRdb reports TRBD1, a call that lacks DNA to check it against. Germline V gene sequence: CDR1 SNHLY, CDR2 FYNNEI. This CDR3 region has 14 residues. CDR3 sequence: CASSWDRVRYEQYF.

The rearrangement uses TRBV24-1 and TRBJ1-2; there is no DNA to check the TCRdb D call of TRBD1. CDR1 KGHDR and CDR2 SFDVKD come from the germline V gene. The CDR3 is made up of 12 amino acids. The CDR3 loop reads CATSDSGYGYTF.

The CDR3 here is CATSRTGVGYNEQFF. The chain is built from TRBV15 and TRBJ2-1; the D gene TCRdb calls, TRBD1, cannot be checked with no DNA. CDR3 length: 15 residues. Per germline, CDR1 LNHNV and CDR2 YYDKDF (reference sequence).

The genes are TRBV4-1 and TRBJ2-5. Germline V gene lookup returns CDR1 MGHRA and CDR2 YSYEKL. This CDR3 has 15 amino acids. This chain's CDR3 is CASSQGLTLQETQYF.

J is TRBJ1-1 and V is TRBV28; the D gene TCRdb calls, TRBD1, cannot be checked with no DNA. Per the germline V gene, CDR1 is MDHEN and CDR2 is SYDVKM. The CDR3 loop spans 15 amino acids. The CDR3 region is CASSPKGQIGPEAFF.

This clonotype is classed as medium-sized by frequency. The chain recombines TRBV6-2 or TRBV6-3 with TRBJ2-1; without DNA, the TCRdb call of TRBD2 cannot be checked. The CDR3 length is 15 residues. Germline V lookup: CDR1 MNHEY, CDR2 SVGEGT. This CDR3 reads CASTGSSGNYNEQFF.

This rearrangement joins TRBV27 to TRBJ2-1; there is no DNA to check the TCRdb D call of TRBD2. The CDR3 loop spans 13 amino acids. CDR1 and CDR2 from the germline V gene are MNHEY and SMNVEV (reference sequence). CDR3 region: CASKGLLYNEQFF.

The V and J genes are TRBV12-3 or TRBV12-4 and TRBJ1-1; TCRdb lists TRBD1, though no DNA is available to test this call. The CDR3 is made up of 13 amino acids. CDR3 loop: CASSGAGSSEAFF.

The chain couples TRBV20-1 to TRBJ1-3. Germline V CDR1 and CDR2: DFQATT, SNEGSKA (reference sequence). CDR3 length: 11 residues. CDR3 sequence: CSAREENTIYF.

This chain joins TRBV6-5 and TRBJ2-1; absent DNA, TCRdb's TRBD1 call cannot be checked. CDR3 length: 14 amino acids. CDR1 and CDR2 (germline): MNHEY, SVGAGI. The CDR3 loop reads CASARGGTGNEQFF.

The V call is TRBV19, the J call TRBJ2-3; the TCRdb D gene call, TRBD1, has no DNA to confirm it. The V gene's germline CDR1 is LNHDA and CDR2 SQIVND (reference sequence). The CDR3 is 13 amino acids. The CDR3 reads CASSAGHTDTQYF.

V usage is TRBV3-1 and J usage is TRBJ1-2; with no DNA, the TCRdb D assignment of TRBD1 cannot be verified. This CDR3 region has 14 residues. Germline CDR1 and CDR2: LGHDT and YNNKEL (reference sequence). CDR3 amino acids: CASREGAGGRGYTF. The full variable domain, rest sourced from reference TRBV3-1 and TRBJ1-2, is DTAVSQTPKYLVTQMGNDKSIKCEQNLGHDTMYWYKQDSKKFLKIMFSYNNKELIINETVPNRFSPKSPDKAHLNLHINSLELGDSAVYFCASREGAGGRGYTFGSGTRLTVV.

V and J are TRBV10-3 and TRBJ1-2. Germline CDR1 ENHRY, CDR2 SYGVKD. This CDR3 is 12 amino acids long. The CDR3: CATTAANYGYTF.

The chain employs TRBV28 and TRBJ2-5. Germline CDR1 MDHEN, CDR2 SYDVKM. The CDR3 runs 14 residues. The CDR3 reads CASSFKGSQETQYF. Supplemented by reference TRBV28 and TRBJ2-5, the full variable domain reads DVKVTQSSRYLVKRTGEKVFLECVQDMDHENMFWYRQDPGLGLRLIYFSYDVKMKEKGDIPEGYSVSREKKERFSLILESASTNQTSMYLCASSFKGSQETQYFGPGTRLLVL.

The chain employs TRBV12-3 or TRBV12-4 and TRBJ1-3. The CDR3 has 12 residues. This chain's CDR3 is CASTDSGNTIYF.

The CDR3 sequence is CASSLSPQSPLHF. V usage is TRBV28 and J usage is TRBJ1-6; TCRdb's D call, TRBD1, is unchecked because there is no DNA. CDR1 and CDR2 (germline): MDHEN, SYDVKM. The CDR3 has 13 residues.

The rearrangement joins TRBV10-2 to TRBJ2-1. The CDR3 runs 18 residues. CDR1 is WSHSY and CDR2 is SAAADI in the germline V gene. The chain's CDR3 is CASSESGFRGSSYNEQFF.

The chain carries TRBV5-6 and TRBJ2-7; TCRdb's D call, TRBD2, is unchecked because there is no DNA. The CDR3 has 15 residues. Germline V gene lookup returns CDR1 SGHDT and CDR2 YYEEEE. The CDR3 here is CASSPAGLAVYEQYF.

This chain joins TRBV11-3 and TRBJ2-7; as DNA is missing, the TRBD2 call by TCRdb cannot be tested. The CDR3 is 16 amino acids. Looked up from germline, CDR1 is SGHNT and CDR2 is YENEEA. This chain's CDR3 is CASSTGGSGRTYEQYF.